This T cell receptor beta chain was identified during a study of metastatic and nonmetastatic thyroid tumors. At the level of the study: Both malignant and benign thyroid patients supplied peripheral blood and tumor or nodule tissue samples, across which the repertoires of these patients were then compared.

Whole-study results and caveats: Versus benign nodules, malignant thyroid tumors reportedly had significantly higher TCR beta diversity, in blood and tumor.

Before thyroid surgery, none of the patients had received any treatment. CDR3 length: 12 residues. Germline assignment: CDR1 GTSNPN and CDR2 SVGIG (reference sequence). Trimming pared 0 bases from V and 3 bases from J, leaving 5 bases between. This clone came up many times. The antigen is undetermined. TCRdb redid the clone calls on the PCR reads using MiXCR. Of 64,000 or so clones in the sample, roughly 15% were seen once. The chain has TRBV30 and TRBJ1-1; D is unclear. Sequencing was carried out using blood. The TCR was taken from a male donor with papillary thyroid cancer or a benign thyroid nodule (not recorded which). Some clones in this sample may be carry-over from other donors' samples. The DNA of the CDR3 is TGTGCCTGGAGTGTAAGTGACACTGAAGCTTTCTTT. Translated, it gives CAWSVSDTEAFF.